This T cell receptor beta chain was sequenced during a study of shared clonotypes between healthy human individuals. General study points: Deeper or shallower sequencing was expected to change how clonotypes are shared among donors. Investigators collected only blood, and repertoires in tissues likely differ.

Concerning this clone: The antigen is undetermined.

CD45RO negativity and positive selection for CCR7 defined naive CD8 cells, a population that excluded terminally differentiated effector memory CD45RA+ cells. Genomic DNA (from each subset) was split evenly across several immunoSEQ plates. TCRdb's table, derived via immunoSEQ multiplex PCR, lists solely in-frame clones and lacks some. Of around 1.9 million clones listed, 93% were seen once; the top ten hold roughly 1.7%. This CDR3 is built from 16 residues. V dropped 3 bases and J dropped 3; count of bases not matched to a gene: 7. Germline V CDR1 and CDR2: MNHEY, SMNVEV (reference sequence). This receptor was identified in a man younger than 35 in good health. Some clones in this sample may be carry-over from other donors' samples. The rearrangement links TRBV27 to TRBJ2-7, with 11 positions matching TRBD2. Sequenced input: naive CD8+ T cells from PBMCs. The CDR3 protein is CASSFSLAGVFYEQYF. The CDR3 DNA reads TGTGCCAGCAGTTTCTCACTAGCGGGAGTTTTCTACGAGCAGTACTTC.